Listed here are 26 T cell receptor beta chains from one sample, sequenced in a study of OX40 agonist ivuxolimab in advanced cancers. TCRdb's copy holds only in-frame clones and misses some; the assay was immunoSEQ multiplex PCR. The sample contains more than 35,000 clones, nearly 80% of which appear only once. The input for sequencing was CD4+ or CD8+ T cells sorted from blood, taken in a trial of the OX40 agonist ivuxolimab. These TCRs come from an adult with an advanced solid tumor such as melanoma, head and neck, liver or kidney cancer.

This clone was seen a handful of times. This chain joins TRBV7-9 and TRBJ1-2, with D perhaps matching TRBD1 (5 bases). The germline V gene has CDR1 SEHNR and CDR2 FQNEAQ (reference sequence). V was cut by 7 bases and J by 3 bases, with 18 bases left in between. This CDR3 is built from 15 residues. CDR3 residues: CASTKRGDWHYGYTF. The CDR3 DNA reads TGTGCCAGCACCAAAAGGGGTGATTGGCACTATGGCTACACCTTC.

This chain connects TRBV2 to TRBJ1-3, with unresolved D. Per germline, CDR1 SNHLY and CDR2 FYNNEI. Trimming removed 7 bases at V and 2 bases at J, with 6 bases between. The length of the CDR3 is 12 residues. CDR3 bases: TGTGCCAGCATGGGTACTGGAAACACCATATATTTT. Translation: CASMGTGNTIYF.

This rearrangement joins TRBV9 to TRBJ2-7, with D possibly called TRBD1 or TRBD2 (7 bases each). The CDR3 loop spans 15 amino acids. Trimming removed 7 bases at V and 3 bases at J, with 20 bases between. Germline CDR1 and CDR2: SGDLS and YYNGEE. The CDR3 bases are TGTGCCAGCGGCTCAGACAGGGCGGGAGACTACGAGCAGTACTTC. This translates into CASGSDRAGDYEQYF. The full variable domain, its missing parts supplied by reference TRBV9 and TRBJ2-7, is DSGVTQTPKHLITATGQRVTLRCSPRSGDLSVYWYQQSLDQGLQFLIQYYNGEERAKGNILERFSAQQFPDLHSELNLSSLELGDSALYFCASGSDRAGDYEQYFGPGTRLTVT.

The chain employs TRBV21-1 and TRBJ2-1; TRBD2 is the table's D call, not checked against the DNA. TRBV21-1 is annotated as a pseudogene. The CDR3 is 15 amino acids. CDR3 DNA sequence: TGTGCCAGCAGCCCCAAGTCTAGCGGCTACAATGAGCAGTTCTTC. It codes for CASSPKSSGYNEQFF.

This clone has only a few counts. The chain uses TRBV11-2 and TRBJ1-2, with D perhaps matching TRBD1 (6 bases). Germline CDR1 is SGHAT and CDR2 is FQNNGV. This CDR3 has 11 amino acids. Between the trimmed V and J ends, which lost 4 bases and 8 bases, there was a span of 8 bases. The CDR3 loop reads CASSSGQGYTF. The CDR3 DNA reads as TGTGCCAGCAGCTCCGGACAGGGCTACACCTTC.

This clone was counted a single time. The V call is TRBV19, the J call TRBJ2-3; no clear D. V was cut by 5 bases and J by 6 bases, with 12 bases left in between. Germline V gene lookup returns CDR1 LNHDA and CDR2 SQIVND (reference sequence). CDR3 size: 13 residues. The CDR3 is CASSDSSPDTQYF. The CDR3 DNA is TGTGCCAGTAGTGACTCCTCCCCGGATACGCAGTATTTT.

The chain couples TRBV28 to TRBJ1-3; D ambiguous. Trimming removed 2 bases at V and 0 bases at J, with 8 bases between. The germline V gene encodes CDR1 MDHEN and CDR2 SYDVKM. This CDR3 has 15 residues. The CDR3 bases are TGTGCCAGCAGTTTAAGAGGGTCCTCTGGAAACACCATATATTTT. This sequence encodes CASSLRGSSGNTIYF.

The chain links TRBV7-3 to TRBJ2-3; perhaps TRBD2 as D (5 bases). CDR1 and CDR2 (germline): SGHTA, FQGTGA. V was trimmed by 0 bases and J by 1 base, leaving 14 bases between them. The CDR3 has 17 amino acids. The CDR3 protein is CASSLTLGGYGTDTQYF. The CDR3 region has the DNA TGTGCCAGCAGCTTAACGTTAGGAGGCTACGGCACAGATACGCAGTATTTT. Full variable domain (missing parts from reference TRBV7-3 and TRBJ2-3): GAGVSQTPSNKVTEKGKYVELRCDPISGHTALYWYRQSLGQGPEFLIYFQGTGAADDSGLPNDRFFAVRPEGSVSTLKIQRTERGDSAVYLCASSLTLGGYGTDTQYFGPGTRLTVL.

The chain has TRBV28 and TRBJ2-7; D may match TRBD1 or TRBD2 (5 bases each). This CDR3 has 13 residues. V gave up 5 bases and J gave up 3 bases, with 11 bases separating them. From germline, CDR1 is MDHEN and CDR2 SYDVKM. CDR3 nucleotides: TGTGCCAGCAGTCCCGGGACCGACTACGAGCAGTACTTC. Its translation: CASSPGTDYEQYF.

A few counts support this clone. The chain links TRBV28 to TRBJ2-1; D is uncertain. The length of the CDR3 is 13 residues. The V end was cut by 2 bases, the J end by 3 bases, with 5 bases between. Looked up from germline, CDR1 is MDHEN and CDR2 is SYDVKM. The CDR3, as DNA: TGTGCCAGCAGTTTAAAAGGCTACAATGAGCAGTTCTTC. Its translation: CASSLKGYNEQFF.

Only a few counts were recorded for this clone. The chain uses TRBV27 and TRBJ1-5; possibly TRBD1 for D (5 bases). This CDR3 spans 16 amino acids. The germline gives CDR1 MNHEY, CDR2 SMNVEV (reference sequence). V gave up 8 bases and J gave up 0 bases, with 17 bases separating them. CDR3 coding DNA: TGTGCCAGCCGTTCGAGTGCAGGGCATAGCAATCAGCCCCAGCATTTT. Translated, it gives CASRSSAGHSNQPQHF.

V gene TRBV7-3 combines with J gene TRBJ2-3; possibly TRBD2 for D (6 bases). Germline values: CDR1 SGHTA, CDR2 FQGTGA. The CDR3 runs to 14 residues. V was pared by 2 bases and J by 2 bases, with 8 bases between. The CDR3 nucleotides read TGTGCCAGCAGCTTAGGAGGGTACACAGATACGCAGTATTTT. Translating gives CASSLGGYTDTQYF.

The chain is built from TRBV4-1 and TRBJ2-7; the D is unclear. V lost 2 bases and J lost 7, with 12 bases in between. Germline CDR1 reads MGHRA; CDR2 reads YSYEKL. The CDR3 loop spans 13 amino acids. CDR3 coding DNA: TGCGCCAGCAGCCAATTAGTTTATGTGGAGCAGTACTTC. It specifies CASSQLVYVEQYF.

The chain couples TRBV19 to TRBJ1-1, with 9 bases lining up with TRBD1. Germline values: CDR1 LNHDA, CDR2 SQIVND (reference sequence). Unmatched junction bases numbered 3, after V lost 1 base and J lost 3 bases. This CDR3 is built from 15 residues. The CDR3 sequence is CASSIGGQGYTEAFF. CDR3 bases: TGTGCCAGTAGTATAGGTGGACAGGGGTACACTGAAGCTTTCTTT.

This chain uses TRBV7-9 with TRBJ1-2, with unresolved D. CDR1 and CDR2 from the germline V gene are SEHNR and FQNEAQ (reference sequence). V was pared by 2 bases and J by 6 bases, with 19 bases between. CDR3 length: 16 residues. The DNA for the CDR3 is TGTGCCAGCAGCTTAAGAGAGATTGCTATCCAGGATGGCTACACCTTC. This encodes CASSLREIAIQDGYTF. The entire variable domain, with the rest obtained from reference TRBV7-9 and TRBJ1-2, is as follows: DTGVSQNPRHKITKRGQNVTFRCDPISEHNRLYWYRQTLGQGPEFLTYFQNEAQLEKSRLLSDRFSAERPKGSFSTLEIQRTEQGDSAMYLCASSLREIAIQDGYTFGSGTRLTVV.

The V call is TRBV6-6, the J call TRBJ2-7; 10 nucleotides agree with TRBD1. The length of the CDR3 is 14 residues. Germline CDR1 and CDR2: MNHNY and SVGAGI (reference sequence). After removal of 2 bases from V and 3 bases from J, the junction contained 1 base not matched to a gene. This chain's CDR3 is CASSYGQGGYEQYF. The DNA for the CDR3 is TGTGCCAGCAGTTACGGACAGGGGGGCTACGAGCAGTACTTC.

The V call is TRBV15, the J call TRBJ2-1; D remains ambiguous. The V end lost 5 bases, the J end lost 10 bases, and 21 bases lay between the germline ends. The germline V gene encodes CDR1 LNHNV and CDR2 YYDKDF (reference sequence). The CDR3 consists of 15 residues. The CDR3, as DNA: TGTGCCACCAGCCGGTGGGGATCCAACTCATGGGAGCAGTTCTTC. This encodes CATSRWGSNSWEQFF.

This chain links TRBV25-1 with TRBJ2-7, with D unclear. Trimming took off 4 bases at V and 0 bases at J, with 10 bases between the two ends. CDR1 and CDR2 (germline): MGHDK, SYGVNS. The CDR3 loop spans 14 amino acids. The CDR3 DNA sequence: TGTGCCAGCAGTGCCCCCTCGGACTCCTACGAGCAGTACTTC. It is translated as CASSAPSDSYEQYF.

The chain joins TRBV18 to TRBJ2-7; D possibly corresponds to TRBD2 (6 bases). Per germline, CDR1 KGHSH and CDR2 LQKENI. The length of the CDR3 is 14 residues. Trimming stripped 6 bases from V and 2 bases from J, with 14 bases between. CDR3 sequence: CASSRRRGTYEQYF. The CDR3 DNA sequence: TGTGCCAGCTCCAGGCGGCGGGGCACCTACGAGCAGTACTTC.

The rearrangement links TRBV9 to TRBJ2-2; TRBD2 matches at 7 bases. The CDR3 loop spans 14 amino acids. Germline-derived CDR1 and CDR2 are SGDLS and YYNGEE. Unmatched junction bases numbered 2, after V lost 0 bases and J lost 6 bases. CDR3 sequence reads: CASSVGLAAGELFF. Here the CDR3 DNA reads TGTGCCAGCAGCGTAGGGCTAGCGGCCGGGGAGCTGTTTTTT.

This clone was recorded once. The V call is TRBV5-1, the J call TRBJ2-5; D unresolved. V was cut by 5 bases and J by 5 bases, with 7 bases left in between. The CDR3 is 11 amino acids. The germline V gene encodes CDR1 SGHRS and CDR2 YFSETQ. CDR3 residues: CASRVGETQYF. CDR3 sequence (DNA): TGCGCCAGCAGGGTAGGGGAGACCCAGTACTTC.

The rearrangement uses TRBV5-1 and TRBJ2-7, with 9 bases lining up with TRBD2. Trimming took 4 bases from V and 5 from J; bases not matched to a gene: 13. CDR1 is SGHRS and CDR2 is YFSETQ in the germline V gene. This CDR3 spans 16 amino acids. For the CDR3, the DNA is TGCGCCAGCAGCCCCACAGGGGTGGGCGGGAGGGACGAGCAGTACTTC. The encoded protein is CASSPTGVGGRDEQYF.

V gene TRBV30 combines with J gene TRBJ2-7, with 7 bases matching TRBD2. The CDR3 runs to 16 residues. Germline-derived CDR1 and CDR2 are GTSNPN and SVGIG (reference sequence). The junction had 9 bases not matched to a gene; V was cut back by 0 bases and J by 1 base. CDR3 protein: CAWSVWQGGRSYEQYF. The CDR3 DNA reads TGTGCCTGGAGTGTATGGCAGGGAGGGAGATCCTACGAGCAGTACTTC. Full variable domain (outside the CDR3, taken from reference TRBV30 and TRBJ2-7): SQTIHQWPATLVQPVGSPLSLECTVEGTSNPNLYWYRQAAGRGLQLLFYSVGIGQISSEVPQNLSASRPQDRQFILSSKKLLLSDSGFYLCAWSVWQGGRSYEQYFGPGTRLTVT.

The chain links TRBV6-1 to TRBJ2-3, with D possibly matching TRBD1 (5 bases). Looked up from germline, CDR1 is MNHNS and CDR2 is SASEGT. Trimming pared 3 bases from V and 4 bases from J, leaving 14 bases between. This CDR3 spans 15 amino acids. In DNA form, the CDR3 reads TGTGCCAGCAGTGACCAGGGCTGGGCTGCAGATACGCAGTATTTT. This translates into CASSDQGWAADTQYF.

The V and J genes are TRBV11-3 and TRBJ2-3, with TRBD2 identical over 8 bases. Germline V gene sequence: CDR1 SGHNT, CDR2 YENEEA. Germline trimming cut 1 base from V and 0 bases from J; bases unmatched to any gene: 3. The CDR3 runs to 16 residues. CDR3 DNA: TGTGCCAGCAGCTTAGGCGGGAGGTGGAGCACAGATACGCAGTATTTT. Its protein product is CASSLGGRWSTDTQYF.

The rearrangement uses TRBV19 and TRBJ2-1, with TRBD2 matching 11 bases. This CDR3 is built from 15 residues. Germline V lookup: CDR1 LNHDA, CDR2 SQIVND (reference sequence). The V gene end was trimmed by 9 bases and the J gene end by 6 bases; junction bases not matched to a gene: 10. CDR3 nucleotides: TGTGCCAGCGGTACTAGCGGGAGCATTTCCAATGAGCAGTTCTTC. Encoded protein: CASGTSGSISNEQFF.